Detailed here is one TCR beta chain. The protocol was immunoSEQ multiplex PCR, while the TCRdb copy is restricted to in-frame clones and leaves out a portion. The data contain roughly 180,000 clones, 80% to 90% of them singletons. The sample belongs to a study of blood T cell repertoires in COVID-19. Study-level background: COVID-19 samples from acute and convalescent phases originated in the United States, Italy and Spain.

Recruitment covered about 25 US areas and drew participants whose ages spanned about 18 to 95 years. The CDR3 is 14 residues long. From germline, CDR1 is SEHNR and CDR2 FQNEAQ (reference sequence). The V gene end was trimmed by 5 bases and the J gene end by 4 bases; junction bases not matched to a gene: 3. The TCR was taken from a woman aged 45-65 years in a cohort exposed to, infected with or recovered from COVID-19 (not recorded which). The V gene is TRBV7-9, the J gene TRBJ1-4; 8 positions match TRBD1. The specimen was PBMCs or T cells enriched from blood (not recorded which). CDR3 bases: TGTGCCAGCAGCCCGGGACAGGATAATGAAAAACTGTTTTTT. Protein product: CASSPGQDNEKLFF.